The table lists the clone carrying this T cell receptor beta chain with many counts. Its matching antigen is unknown. The data are from a study of T-cell memory formation after mild COVID-19. Study-wide findings and caveats: Cross-reactive memory apparently joined, as some responding clones appeared in pre-infection memory. Researchers report contracting CD4+ clones mostly in CM and EM, with CD8+ clones in EMRA.

TCRdb processed the 5' RACE reads anew with MiXCR; each CDR3 protein has one entry. The table records around 34,000 distinct CDR3 sequences, 7% to 8% of them present only once. The V segment lost 2 bases and the J segment 5 bases; nucleotides outside the gene matches: 8. CDR1 is PRHDT, CDR2 FYEKMQ, per germline (reference sequence). The CDR3 spans 16 residues. Sequencing used PBMCs or a T cell subset sorted from them (not recorded which). The source of this sequence is a young man who had mild COVID-19 (a few samples of this study predate the infection). Cell type and time point are not known. The chain recombines TRBV13 with TRBJ2-5, with 10 bases fitting TRBD2. CDR3 nucleotides: TGTGCCAGCAGCTTAAGGAGCGGGGGGGCCCTGGAGACCCAGTACTTC. It specifies CASSLRSGGALETQYF. Full variable domain (outside the CDR3, taken from reference TRBV13 and TRBJ2-5): AAGVIQSPRHLIKEKRETATLKCYPIPRHDTVYWYQQGPGQDPQFLISFYEKMQSDKGSIPDRFSAQQFSDYHSELNMSSLELGDSALYFCASSLRSGGALETQYFGPGTRLLVL.